Presented here are 22 T cell receptor beta chains from one specimen sequenced in a study of spatial heterogeneity in lung cancer. Using its own MiXCR run on the 5' RACE reads, TCRdb lists one record per CDR3 protein. Of about 15,000 distinct CDR3 sequences in the sample, roughly 6.6% were seen once. Whole-study results and caveats: Counts that tracked tumor mutation counts were those of expanded intratumoral alpha and beta TCRs.

Sample time point: sample taken at primary tumor resection. These receptors are not linked to any known antigen. Sequences were derived from lung tumor tissue, sampled at surgery. Every receptor here comes from a male donor with early-stage non-small cell lung cancer.

This clonotype was picked up many times. V gene TRBV7-2 combines with J gene TRBJ2-5; D possibly uses TRBD1 or TRBD2 (6 bases each). The V and J ends lost 4 bases and 2 bases respectively, with 11 bases between them. Looked up from germline, CDR1 is SGHTA and CDR2 is FQGNSA. The CDR3 sequence is 14 residues long. The CDR3 sequence: CASSYGGGQETQYF. The CDR3 coding sequence is TGTGCCAGCAGCTATGGAGGGGGGCAAGAGACCCAGTACTTC.

The chain links TRBV18 to TRBJ2-2; D remains unclear. V was clipped by 8 bases and J by 4 bases, with 5 bases between them. CDR3 length: 11 residues. CDR1 and CDR2 (germline): KGHSH, LQKENI. CDR3 protein: CASHSTGELFF. The CDR3 DNA follows: TGTGCCAGCCACAGCACCGGGGAGCTGTTTTTT.

This clonotype was recorded at least ten times. The rearrangement links TRBV5-1 to TRBJ2-3, with 11 nucleotides matching TRBD2. CDR3 length: 17 residues. V was pared by 1 base and J by 0 bases, with 4 bases of the junction left unmatched. CDR1 is SGHRS, CDR2 YFSETQ, per germline. CDR3 coding DNA: TGCGCCAGCAGCTTGAGGGGACTAGCGGACAGCACAGATACGCAGTATTTT. Protein product: CASSLRGLADSTDTQYF.

The rearrangement joins TRBV14 to TRBJ2-7, with 12 positions matching TRBD2. Germline CDR1 and CDR2: SGHDN and FVKESK. Unmatched junction bases numbered 6, after V lost 4 bases and J lost 5 bases. The CDR3 contains 15 residues. This CDR3 reads CASSPTSGRIHEQYF. CDR3 nucleotide sequence: TGTGCCAGCAGCCCAACTAGCGGGAGGATCCACGAGCAGTACTTC.

The V gene is TRBV2, the J gene TRBJ2-7, with a tentative D call TRBD2 (5 bases). Germline V gene data show CDR1 as SNHLY and CDR2 as FYNNEI. Deletions cut 4 bases from V and 4 bases from J, with 5 bases between. CDR3 length equals 11 residues. CDR3 protein: CASSGRYEQYF. CDR3 bases: TGTGCCAGCAGTGGGAGGTACGAGCAGTACTTC.

The chain carries TRBV7-3 and TRBJ2-1, with D perhaps being TRBD1 or TRBD2 (5 bases each). Germline CDR1 is SGHTA and CDR2 is FQGTGA. The V gene lost 1 base and the J gene lost 8 bases, with 15 bases spanning the gap. This CDR3 is 15 amino acids long. CDR3 DNA: TGTGCCAGCAGCTTAAGGGGGAGCGACGTCGATGAGCAGTTCTTC. As protein: CASSLRGSDVDEQFF.

This clonotype was seen ten or more times. The gene calls are TRBV18 and TRBJ1-1; D call uncertain. Trimming cost V 3 bases and J 3 bases, with 14 bases left between them. The CDR3 length is 15 residues. Germline assignment: CDR1 KGHSH and CDR2 LQKENI. The CDR3 DNA sequence: TGTGCCAGCTCACCCTTGGGCGGGGAGGACACTGAAGCTTTCTTT. It is translated as CASSPLGGEDTEAFF.

This clonotype was counted only a few times. CDR3: CASSQELGLGGWRNTEAFF. The CDR3 coding sequence is TGCGCCAGCAGCCAAGAGCTAGGCCTAGGGGGCTGGAGAAACACTGAAGCTTTCTTT. This chain connects TRBV4-1 to TRBJ1-1; TRBD1 aligns across 7 bases. J gave up 2 bases and V 0 bases, and 15 bases lay outside the gene matches. Looked up from germline, CDR1 is MGHRA and CDR2 is YSYEKL. The CDR3 contains 19 residues.

This clonotype turned up a few times. The chain recombines TRBV7-8 with TRBJ2-7; unclear D gene. V shed 0 bases and J shed 0 bases, with 12 bases lying between them. The CDR3 runs to 16 residues. CDR1 and CDR2 from the germline V gene are SGHVS and FQNEAQ. The CDR3 sequence: CASSLAIFASSYEQYF. The DNA of the CDR3 is TGTGCCAGCAGCTTAGCGATTTTCGCGAGCTCCTACGAGCAGTACTTC.

There are a few counts of this clonotype. This chain links TRBV24-1 with TRBJ2-5, with D perhaps being TRBD1 or TRBD2 (5 bases each). CDR1 and CDR2 (germline): KGHDR, SFDVKD. V shed 4 bases and J shed 5 bases, with 10 bases lying between them. The CDR3 runs to 13 residues. The CDR3 DNA is TGTGCCACCAGTGAATGGGGGACCGAGACCCAGTACTTC. Protein product: CATSEWGTETQYF.

This clonotype was seen many times. The CDR3 DNA is TGTGCCAGCCTCCTCACAGATACGCAGTATTTT. It specifies CASLLTDTQYF. The chain uses TRBV18 and TRBJ2-3; D call uncertain. V lost 8 bases and J 2 bases, leaving 5 bases between the germline ends. The CDR3 loop spans 11 amino acids. Germline CDR1 reads KGHSH; CDR2 reads LQKENI.

This clonotype appeared a few times. CDR3 sequence reads: CSVADHPAVYF. The CDR3 region has the DNA TGCAGCGTTGCAGACCACCCGGCGGTATATTTT. The V call is TRBV29-1, the J call TRBJ1-3; no definite D call. With 4 bases removed from V and 14 bases from J, the gap between germline ends came to 15 bases. CDR1 and CDR2 (germline): SQVTM, ANQGSEA. CDR3 length: 11 amino acids. Based on the CDR3 plus reference TRBV29-1 and TRBJ1-3, the full variable domain is SAVISQKPSRDICQRGTSLTIQCQVDSQVTMMFWYRQQPGQSLTLIATANQGSEATYESGFVIDKFPISRPNLTFSTLTVSNMSPEDSSIYLCSVADHPAVYFGEGSWLTVV.

This clonotype occurred many times. The V call is TRBV18, the J call TRBJ2-7; D not resolved. V lost 3 bases and J lost 3, with 6 bases in between. Germline-derived CDR1 and CDR2 are KGHSH and LQKENI. This CDR3 region has 12 residues. This CDR3 is CASSPDGYEQYF. CDR3 nucleotide sequence: TGTGCCAGCTCACCGGACGGCTACGAGCAGTACTTC.

The gene calls are TRBV3-1 and TRBJ1-6; no definite D call. There are 14 residues in the CDR3. Germline CDR1 is LGHDT and CDR2 is YNNKEL (reference sequence). The V end was cut by 4 bases, the J end by 8 bases, with 12 bases between. CDR3 in amino acids: CASSPREVYSPLHF. In nucleotides, the CDR3 is TGTGCCAGCAGCCCCCGGGAGGTTTATTCACCCCTCCACTTT.

This clonotype was detected a few times. The chain uses TRBV18 and TRBJ1-4; TRBD1 matches at 8 bases. With V trimmed by 3 bases and J by 6 bases, 3 bases remained unmatched. The CDR3 has 14 amino acids. The germline gives CDR1 KGHSH, CDR2 LQKENI. For the CDR3, the DNA is TGTGCCAGCTCACCGGACAGGGCACATGAAAAACTGTTTTTT. It encodes CASSPDRAHEKLFF.

By sample share, this clonotype is medium-sized. The chain uses TRBV24-1 and TRBJ2-2; D remains ambiguous. The CDR3 spans 15 residues. Trimming cost V 3 bases and J 1 base, with 8 bases left between them. CDR1 is KGHDR, CDR2 SFDVKD, per germline. The CDR3 sequence is CATSDLAWNTGELFF. The CDR3, as DNA: TGTGCCACCAGTGATCTGGCTTGGAACACCGGGGAGCTGTTTTTT.

V gene TRBV6-2 or TRBV6-3 combines with J gene TRBJ2-2; D is unresolved. Germline assignment: CDR1 MNHEY and CDR2 SVGEGT. The V end lost 3 bases, the J end lost 6 bases, and 29 bases lay between the germline ends. CDR3 length equals 20 residues. The CDR3 protein is CASSYNRPKRTAAWAGELFF. The CDR3 DNA is TGTGCCAGCAGTTATAACAGACCTAAAAGGACCGCTGCGTGGGCCGGGGAGCTGTTTTTT.

V and J are TRBV30 and TRBJ2-7; unclear D gene. V lost 3 bases and J 2 bases, leaving 5 bases between the germline ends. CDR3 size: 11 residues. CDR1 and CDR2 (germline): GTSNPN, SVGIG (reference sequence). The CDR3 sequence: CAWSRTYEQYF. The CDR3 nucleotides read TGTGCCTGGAGCAGAACCTACGAGCAGTACTTC.

This clonotype appeared many times. V is TRBV9 and J is TRBJ2-1; 9 bases map to TRBD2. Germline lookup yields CDR1 SGDLS and CDR2 YYNGEE. CDR3 length equals 15 residues. J lost 7 bases, V lost 4 bases, and 9 bases had no gene match. The chain's CDR3 is CASSPLAGKRNEQFF. Here the CDR3 DNA reads TGTGCCAGCAGCCCCCTAGCGGGGAAGCGGAATGAGCAGTTCTTC.

This clonotype was seen a few times. The chain employs TRBV28 and TRBJ2-7, with D perhaps TRBD1 or TRBD2 (5 bases each). CDR3 length: 13 amino acids. The V end lost 5 bases, the J end lost 2 bases, and 10 bases lay between the germline ends. CDR1 MDHEN and CDR2 SYDVKM come from the germline V gene. The CDR3 region is CASSRDATYEQYF. The CDR3 nucleotides read TGTGCCAGCAGTCGGGACGCCACCTACGAGCAGTACTTC.

This clonotype has just a few counts. The V call is TRBV3-1, the J call TRBJ2-1, with D hard to call. This CDR3 has 13 residues. Germline V lookup: CDR1 LGHDT, CDR2 YNNKEL (reference sequence). V was shortened by 4 bases and J by 4 bases, with 8 bases between the two germline ends. CDR3 DNA sequence: TGTGCCAGCAGCCCACAGCGATACAATGAGCAGTTCTTC. It encodes CASSPQRYNEQFF.

This clonotype was seen many times. The chain couples TRBV20-1 to TRBJ2-3, with 12 bases matching TRBD2. V gave up 3 bases and J gave up 3 bases; unmatched junction bases: 7. The CDR3 is made up of 16 amino acids. CDR1 and CDR2 (germline): DFQATT, SNEGSKA (reference sequence). The CDR3 DNA is TGCAGTGCTAGGGGCTTCACTAGCGGGGGGACAGATACGCAGTATTTT. It translates to CSARGFTSGGTDTQYF.